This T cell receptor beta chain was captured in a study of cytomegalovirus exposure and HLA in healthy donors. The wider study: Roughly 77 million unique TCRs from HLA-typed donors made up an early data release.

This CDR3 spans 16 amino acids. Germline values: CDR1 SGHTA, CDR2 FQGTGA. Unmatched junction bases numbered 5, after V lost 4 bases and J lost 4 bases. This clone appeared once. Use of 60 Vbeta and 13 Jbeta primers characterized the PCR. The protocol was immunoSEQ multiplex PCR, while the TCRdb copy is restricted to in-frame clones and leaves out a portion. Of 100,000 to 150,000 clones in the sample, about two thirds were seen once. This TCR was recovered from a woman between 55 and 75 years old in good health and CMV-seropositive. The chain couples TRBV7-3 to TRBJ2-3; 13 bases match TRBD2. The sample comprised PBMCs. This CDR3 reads CASSSRLAGGADTQYF. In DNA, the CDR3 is TGTGCCAGCAGCTCCCGACTAGCGGGGGGCGCAGATACGCAGTATTTT.